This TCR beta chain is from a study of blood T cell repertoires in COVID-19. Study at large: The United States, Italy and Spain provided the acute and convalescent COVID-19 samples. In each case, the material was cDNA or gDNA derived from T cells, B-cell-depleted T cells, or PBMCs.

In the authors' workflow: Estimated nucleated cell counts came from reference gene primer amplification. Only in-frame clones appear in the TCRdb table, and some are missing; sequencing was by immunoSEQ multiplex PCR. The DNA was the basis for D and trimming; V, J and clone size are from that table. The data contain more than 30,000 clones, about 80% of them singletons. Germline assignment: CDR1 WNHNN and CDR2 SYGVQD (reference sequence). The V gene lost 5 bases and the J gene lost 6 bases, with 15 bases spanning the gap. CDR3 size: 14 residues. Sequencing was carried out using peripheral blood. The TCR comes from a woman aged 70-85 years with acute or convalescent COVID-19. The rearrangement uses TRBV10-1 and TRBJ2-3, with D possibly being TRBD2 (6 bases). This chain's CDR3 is CASSSPGAGDTQYF. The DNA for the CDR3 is TGCGCCAGCAGTTCTCCGGGAGCTGGTGATACGCAGTATTTT.